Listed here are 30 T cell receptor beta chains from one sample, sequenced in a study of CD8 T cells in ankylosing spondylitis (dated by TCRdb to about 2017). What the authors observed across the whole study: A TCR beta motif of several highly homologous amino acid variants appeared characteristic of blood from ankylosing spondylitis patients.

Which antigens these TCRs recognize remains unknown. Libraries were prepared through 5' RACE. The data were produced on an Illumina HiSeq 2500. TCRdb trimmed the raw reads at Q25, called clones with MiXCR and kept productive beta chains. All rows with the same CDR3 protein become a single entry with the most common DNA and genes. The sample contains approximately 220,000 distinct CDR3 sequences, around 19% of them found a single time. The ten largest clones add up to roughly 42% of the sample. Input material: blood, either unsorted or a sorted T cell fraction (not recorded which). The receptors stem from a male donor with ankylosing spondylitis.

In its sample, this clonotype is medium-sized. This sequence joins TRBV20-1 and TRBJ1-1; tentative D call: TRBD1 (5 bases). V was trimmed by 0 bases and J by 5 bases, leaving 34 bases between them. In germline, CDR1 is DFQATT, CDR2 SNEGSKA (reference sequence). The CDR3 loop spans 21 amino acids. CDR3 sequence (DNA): TGCAGTGCTAGAGATTGGCCCCCACACGGACAAGGATGGTGGGGAAGGACTGAAGCTTTCTTT. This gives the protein CSARDWPPHGQGWWGRTEAFF.

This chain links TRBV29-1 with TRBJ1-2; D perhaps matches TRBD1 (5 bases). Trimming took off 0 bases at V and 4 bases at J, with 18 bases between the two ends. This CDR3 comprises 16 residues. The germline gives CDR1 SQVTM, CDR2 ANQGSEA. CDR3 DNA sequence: TGCAGCGTTGAAGATCCCCTATGGGGGAACGGCTATGGCTACACCTTC. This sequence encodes CSVEDPLWGNGYGYTF.

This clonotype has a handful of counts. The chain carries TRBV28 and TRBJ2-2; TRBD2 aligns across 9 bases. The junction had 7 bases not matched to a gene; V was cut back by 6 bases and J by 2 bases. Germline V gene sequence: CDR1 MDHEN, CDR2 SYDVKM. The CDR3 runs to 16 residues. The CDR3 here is CASRPRLAVNTGELFF. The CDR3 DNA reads TGTGCCAGCAGGCCTCGACTAGCGGTAAACACCGGGGAGCTGTTTTTT.

CDR3 protein: CASSYSGFTGTSGYHYYEQYF. The DNA for the CDR3 is TGTGCCAGCAGTTACTCAGGCTTCACCGGGACTAGCGGATACCACTACTACGAGCAGTACTTC. The rearrangement links TRBV6-2 or TRBV6-3 to TRBJ2-7, with TRBD2 matching 11 bases. This CDR3 region has 21 residues. Germline assignment: CDR1 MNHEY and CDR2 SVGEGT. V was clipped by 0 bases and J by 3 bases; unmatched bases: 19.

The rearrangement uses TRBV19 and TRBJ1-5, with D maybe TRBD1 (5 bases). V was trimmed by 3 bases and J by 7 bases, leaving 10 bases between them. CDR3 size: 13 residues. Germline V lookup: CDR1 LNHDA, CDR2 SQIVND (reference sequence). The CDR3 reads CASSIAGTQPQHF. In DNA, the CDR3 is TGTGCCAGTAGTATTGCTGGGACGCAGCCCCAGCATTTT.

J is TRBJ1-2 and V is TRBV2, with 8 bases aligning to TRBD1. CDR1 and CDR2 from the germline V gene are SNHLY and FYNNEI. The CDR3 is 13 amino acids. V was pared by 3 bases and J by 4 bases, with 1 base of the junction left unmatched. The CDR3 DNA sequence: TGTGCCAGCAGTGACGGGACAGGCTATGGCTACACCTTC. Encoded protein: CASSDGTGYGYTF. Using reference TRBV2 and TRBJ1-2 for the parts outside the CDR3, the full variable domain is EPEVTQTPSHQVTQMGQEVILRCVPISNHLYFYWYRQILGQKVEFLVSFYNNEISEKSEIFDDQFSVERPDGSNFTLKIRSTKLEDSAMYFCASSDGTGYGYTFGSGTRLTVV.

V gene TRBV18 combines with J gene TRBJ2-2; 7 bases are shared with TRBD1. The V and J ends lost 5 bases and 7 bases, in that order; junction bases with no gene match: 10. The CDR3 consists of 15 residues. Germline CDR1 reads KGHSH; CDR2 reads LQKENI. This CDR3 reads CASSSAGGFFGELFF. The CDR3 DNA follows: TGTGCCAGCTCATCGGCAGGGGGTTTCTTCGGGGAGCTGTTTTTT.

The CDR3 DNA reads as TGTGCCAGCAGCGTAGGTCAGGGGGCTGTCAATGAGCAGTTCTTC. As protein: CASSVGQGAVNEQFF. V is TRBV9 and J is TRBJ2-1; 8 nucleotides line up with TRBD1. This CDR3 region has 15 residues. CDR1 and CDR2 from the germline V gene are SGDLS and YYNGEE. Losses at the gene ends were 0 bases for V and 6 bases for J; bases not matched to a gene: 5.

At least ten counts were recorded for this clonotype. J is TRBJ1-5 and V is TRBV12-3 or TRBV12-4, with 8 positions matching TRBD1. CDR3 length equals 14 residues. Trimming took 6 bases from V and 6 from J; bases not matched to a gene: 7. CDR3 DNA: TGTGCCAGCAGCATCGGACAGGGCAGTCAGCCCCAGCATTTT. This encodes CASSIGQGSQPQHF.

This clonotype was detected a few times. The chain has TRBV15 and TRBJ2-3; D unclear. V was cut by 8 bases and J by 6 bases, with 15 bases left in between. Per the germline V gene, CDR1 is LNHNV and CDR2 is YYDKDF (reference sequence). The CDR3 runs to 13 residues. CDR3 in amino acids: CATGPPASDTQYF. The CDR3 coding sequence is TGTGCCACCGGACCCCCGGCCTCGGATACGCAGTATTTT.

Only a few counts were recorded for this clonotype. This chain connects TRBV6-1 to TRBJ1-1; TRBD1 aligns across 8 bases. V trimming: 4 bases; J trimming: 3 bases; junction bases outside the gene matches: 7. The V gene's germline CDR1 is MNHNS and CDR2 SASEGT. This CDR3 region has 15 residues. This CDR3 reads CASSAPQGEYTEAFF. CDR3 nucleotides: TGTGCCAGCAGTGCCCCACAGGGGGAGTACACTGAAGCTTTCTTT.

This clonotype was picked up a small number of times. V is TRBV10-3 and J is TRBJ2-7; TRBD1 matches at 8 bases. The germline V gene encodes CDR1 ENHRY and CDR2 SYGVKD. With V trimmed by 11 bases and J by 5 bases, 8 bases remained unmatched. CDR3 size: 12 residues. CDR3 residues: CACSDRVHEQYF. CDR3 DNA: TGTGCCTGCTCGGACAGGGTGCACGAGCAGTACTTC.

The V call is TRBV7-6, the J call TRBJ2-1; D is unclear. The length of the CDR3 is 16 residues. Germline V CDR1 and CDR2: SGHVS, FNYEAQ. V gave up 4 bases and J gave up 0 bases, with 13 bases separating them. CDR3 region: CASSSLTGSSYNEQFF. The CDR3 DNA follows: TGTGCCAGCAGCTCCCTCACGGGCAGCTCCTACAATGAGCAGTTCTTC.

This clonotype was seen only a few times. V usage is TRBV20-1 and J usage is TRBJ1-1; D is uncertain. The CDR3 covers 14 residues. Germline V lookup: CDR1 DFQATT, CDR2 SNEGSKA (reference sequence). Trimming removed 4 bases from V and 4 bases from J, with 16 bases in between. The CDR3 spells CSANGQTLTTEAFF. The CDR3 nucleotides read TGCAGTGCTAACGGGCAGACGTTAACCACTGAAGCTTTCTTT.

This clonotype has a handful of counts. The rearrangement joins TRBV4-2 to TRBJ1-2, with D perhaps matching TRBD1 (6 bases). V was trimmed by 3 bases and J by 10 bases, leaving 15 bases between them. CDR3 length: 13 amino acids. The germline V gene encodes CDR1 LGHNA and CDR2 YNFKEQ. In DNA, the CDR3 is TGTGCCAGCAGCCACTTGGACAGCCGGACCTACACCTTC. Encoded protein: CASSHLDSRTYTF.

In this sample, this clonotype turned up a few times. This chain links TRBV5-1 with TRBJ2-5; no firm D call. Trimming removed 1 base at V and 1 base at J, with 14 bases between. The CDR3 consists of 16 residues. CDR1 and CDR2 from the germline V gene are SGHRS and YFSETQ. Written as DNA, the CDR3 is TGCGCCAGCAGCTTGTACACACTGGCATCCCAAGAGACCCAGTACTTC. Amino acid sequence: CASSLYTLASQETQYF.

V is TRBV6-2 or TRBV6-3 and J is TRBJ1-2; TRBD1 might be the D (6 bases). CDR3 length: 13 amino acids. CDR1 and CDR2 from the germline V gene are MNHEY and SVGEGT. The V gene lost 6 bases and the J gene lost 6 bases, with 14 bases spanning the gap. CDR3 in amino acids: CASRYRDIDGYTF. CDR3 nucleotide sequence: TGTGCCAGCAGATACAGGGACATCGATGGCTACACCTTC.

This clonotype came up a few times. CDR3 region: CASSRPNFSYEQYF. The DNA of the CDR3 is TGTGCCAGCAGTCGACCGAACTTCTCCTACGAGCAGTACTTC. This chain links TRBV7-9 with TRBJ2-7; D ambiguous. The CDR3 covers 14 residues. CDR1 is SEHNR, CDR2 FQNEAQ, per germline (reference sequence). The V end was cut by 6 bases, the J end by 0 bases, with 12 bases between.

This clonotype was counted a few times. CDR3: CASSFTGEADTQYF. The CDR3 DNA follows: TGCGCCAGCAGCTTTACAGGGGAAGCAGATACGCAGTATTTT. The chain recombines TRBV5-1 with TRBJ2-3; 7 bases match TRBD1. The V segment lost 2 bases and the J segment 4 bases; nucleotides outside the gene matches: 4. This CDR3 contains 14 residues. Germline V gene lookup returns CDR1 SGHRS and CDR2 YFSETQ.

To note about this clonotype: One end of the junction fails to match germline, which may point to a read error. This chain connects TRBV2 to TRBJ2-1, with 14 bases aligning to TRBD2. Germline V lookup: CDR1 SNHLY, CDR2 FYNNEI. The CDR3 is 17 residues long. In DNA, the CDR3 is TGTGCCAGCAGCGAAGGACTAGCGGGAGGTTCCTACAATGAGCAGTTCTTC. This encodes CASSEGLAGGSYNEQFF. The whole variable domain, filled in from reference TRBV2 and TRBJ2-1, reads EPEVTQTPSHQVTQMGQEVILRCVPISNHLYFYWYRQILGQKVEFLVSFYNNEISEKSEIFDDQFSVERPDGSNFTLKIRSTKLEDSAMYFCASSEGLAGGSYNEQFFGPGTRLTVL.

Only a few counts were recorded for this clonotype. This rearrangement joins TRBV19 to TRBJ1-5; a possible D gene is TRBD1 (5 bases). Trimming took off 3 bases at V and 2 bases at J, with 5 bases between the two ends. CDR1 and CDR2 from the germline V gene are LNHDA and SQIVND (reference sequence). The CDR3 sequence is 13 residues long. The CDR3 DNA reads TGTGCCAGTAGTATGGGGGGCAATCAGCCCCAGCATTTT. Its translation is CASSMGGNQPQHF. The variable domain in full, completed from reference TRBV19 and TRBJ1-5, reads DGGITQSPKYLFRKEGQNVTLSCEQNLNHDAMYWYRQDPGQGLRLIYYSQIVNDFQKGDIAEGYSVSREKKESFPLTVTSAQKNPTAFYLCASSMGGNQPQHFGDGTRLSIL.

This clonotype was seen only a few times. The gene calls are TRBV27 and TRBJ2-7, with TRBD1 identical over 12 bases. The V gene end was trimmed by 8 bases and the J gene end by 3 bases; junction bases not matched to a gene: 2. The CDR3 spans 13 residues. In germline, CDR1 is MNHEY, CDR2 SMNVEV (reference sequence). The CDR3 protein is CASRDRGLYEQYF. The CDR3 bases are TGTGCCAGCCGGGACAGGGGGCTCTACGAGCAGTACTTC.

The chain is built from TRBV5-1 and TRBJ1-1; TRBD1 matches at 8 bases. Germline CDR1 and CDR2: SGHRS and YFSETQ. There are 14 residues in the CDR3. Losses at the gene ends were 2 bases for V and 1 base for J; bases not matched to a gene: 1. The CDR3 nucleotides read TGCGCCAGCAGCTTCGACAGGGGGAACACTGAAGCTTTCTTT. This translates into CASSFDRGNTEAFF.

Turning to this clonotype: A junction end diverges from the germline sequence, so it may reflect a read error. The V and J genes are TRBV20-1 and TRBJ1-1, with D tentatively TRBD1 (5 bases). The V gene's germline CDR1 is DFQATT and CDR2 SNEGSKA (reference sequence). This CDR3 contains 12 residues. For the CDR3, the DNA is TGCAGTGCTAGAGCCACAGTGTCGGGGACCCTTTTT. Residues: CSARATVSGTLF.

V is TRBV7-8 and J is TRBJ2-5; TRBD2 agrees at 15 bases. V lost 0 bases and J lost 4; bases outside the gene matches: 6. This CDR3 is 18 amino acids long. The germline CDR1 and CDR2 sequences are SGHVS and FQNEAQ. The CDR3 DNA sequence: TGTGCCAGCAGCTTAGCGGGACTAGCGGGAGGAATGCTAGAGACCCAGTACTTC. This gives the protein CASSLAGLAGGMLETQYF.

CDR3 bases: TGCGCCAGCAGCAACGGACTCGCCTACGAGCAGTACTTC. Translating gives CASSNGLAYEQYF. The V and J genes are TRBV5-1 and TRBJ2-7; a weak D match, TRBD2 (5 bases). The V and J ends lost 4 bases and 2 bases respectively, with 10 bases between them. CDR1 and CDR2 (germline): SGHRS, YFSETQ. This CDR3 contains 13 residues.

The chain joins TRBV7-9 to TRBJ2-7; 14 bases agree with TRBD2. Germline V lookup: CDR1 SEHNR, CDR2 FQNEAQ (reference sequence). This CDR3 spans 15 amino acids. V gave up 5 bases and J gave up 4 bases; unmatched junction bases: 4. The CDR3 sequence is CASSGTSGGPYEQYF. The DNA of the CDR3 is TGTGCCAGCAGCGGGACTAGCGGGGGCCCATACGAGCAGTACTTC. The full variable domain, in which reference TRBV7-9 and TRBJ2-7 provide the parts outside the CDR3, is DTGVSQNPRHKITKRGQNVTFRCDPISEHNRLYWYRQTLGQGPEFLTYFQNEAQLEKSRLLSDRFSAERPKGSFSTLEIQRTEQGDSAMYLCASSGTSGGPYEQYFGPGTRLTVT.

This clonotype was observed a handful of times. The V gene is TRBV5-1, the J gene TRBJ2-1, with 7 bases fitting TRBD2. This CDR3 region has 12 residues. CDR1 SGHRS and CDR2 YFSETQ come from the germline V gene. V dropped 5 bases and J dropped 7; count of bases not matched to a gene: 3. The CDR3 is CASRGGRNEQFF. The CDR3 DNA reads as TGCGCCAGCAGGGGGGGGAGGAATGAGCAGTTCTTC.

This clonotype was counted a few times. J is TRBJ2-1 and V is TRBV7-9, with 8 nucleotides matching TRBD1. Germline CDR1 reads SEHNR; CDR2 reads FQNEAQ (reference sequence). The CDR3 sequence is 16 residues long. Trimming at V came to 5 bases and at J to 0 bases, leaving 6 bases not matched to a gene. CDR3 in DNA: TGTGCCAGCAGCCCGACAGGGGAACCCTCCTACAATGAGCAGTTCTTC. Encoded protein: CASSPTGEPSYNEQFF.

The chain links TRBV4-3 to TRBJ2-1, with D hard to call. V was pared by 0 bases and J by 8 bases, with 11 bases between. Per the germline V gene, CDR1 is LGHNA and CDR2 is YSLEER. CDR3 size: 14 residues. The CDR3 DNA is TGCGCCAGCAGCCAAGAGTGGGGAATGGATGAGCAGTTCTTC. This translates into CASSQEWGMDEQFF.